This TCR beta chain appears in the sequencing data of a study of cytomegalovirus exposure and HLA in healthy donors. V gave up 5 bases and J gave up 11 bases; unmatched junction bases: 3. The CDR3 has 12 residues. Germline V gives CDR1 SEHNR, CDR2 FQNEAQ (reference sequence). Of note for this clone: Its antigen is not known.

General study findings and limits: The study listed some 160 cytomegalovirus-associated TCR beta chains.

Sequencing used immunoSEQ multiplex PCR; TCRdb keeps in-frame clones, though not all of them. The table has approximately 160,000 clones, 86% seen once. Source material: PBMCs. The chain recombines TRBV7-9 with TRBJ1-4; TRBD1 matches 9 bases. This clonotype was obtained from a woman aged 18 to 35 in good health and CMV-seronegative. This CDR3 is CASSQGQGKLFF. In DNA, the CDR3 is TGTGCCAGCAGCCAAGGACAGGGGAAACTGTTTTTT. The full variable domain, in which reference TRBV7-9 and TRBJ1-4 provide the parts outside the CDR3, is DTGVSQNPRHKITKRGQNVTFRCDPISEHNRLYWYRQTLGQGPEFLTYFQNEAQLEKSRLLSDRFSAERPKGSFSTLEIQRTEQGDSAMYLCASSQGQGKLFFGSGTQLSVL.